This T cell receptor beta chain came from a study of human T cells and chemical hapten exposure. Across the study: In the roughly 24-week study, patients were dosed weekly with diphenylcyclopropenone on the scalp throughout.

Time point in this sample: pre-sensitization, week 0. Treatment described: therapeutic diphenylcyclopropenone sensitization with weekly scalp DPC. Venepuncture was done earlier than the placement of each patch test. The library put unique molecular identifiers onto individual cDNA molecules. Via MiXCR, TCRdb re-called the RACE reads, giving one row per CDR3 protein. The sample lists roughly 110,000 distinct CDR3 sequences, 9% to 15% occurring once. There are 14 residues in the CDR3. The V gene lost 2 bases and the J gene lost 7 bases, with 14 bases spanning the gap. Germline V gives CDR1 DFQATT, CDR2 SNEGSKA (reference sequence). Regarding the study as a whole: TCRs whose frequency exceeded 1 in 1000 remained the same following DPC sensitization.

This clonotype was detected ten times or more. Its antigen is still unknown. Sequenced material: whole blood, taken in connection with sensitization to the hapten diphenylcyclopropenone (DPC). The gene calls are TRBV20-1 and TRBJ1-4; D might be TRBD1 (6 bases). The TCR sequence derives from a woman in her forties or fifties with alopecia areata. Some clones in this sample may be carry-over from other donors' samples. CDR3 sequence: CSARYREKAEKLFF. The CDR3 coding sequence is TGCAGTGCTAGATACAGGGAGAAGGCTGAAAAACTGTTTTTT.